The 13 T cell receptor beta chains reported below all come from one sample, sequenced in a study of vaccination effects on CD4 cells after COVID-19. Sequencing was preceded by expansion of antigen-specific CD4+ T cells with viral peptide pools in the ViraFEST assay. Upon completion of 10 to 11 days in culture, CD4+ T cells were isolated. Absence of prior SARS-CoV-2 infection characterized the vaccine recipients, who showed negative nucleocapsid antibodies. Which antigens these TCRs recognize remains unknown. Libraries were prepared by immunoSEQ multiplex PCR; TCRdb keeps only in-frame clonotypes and omits some of them. The sample comprises about 40,000 clones, under 70% of which are singletons, and approximately 24% rests with the top ten. The sample consisted of CD4+ T cells from PBMCs cultured with SARS-CoV-2 spike peptides, taken before COVID-19 vaccination. Every receptor here comes from a human donor who received a COVID-19 vaccine.

The chain joins TRBV6-5 to TRBJ1-2, with D uncertain. The CDR3 totals 16 residues. V was cut by 0 bases and J by 3 bases, with 14 bases left in between. Germline CDR1 is MNHEY and CDR2 is SVGAGI. CDR3 coding DNA: TGTGCCAGCAGTTACTCTAGAGGGCTCTTACACTATGGCTACACCTTC. It specifies CASSYSRGLLHYGYTF.

The chain employs TRBV6-5 and TRBJ1-6; D is uncertain. Germline CDR1 MNHEY, CDR2 SVGAGI. The CDR3 consists of 11 residues. Trimming shortened V by 6 bases and J by 15 bases, and 12 bases separated the two germline ends. The CDR3 region has the DNA TGTGCCAGCAGGACTCCGGGAAGCCTCCACTTT. It specifies CASRTPGSLHF.

This clone was observed a handful of times. The chain combines TRBV30 with TRBJ1-1, with TRBD1 matching over 7 bases. The germline CDR1 and CDR2 sequences are GTSNPN and SVGIG (reference sequence). This CDR3 comprises 12 residues. Germline trimming cut 6 bases from V and 0 bases from J; bases unmatched to any gene: 1. The CDR3 sequence is CACDRVNTEAFF. CDR3 in DNA: TGTGCCTGCGACAGGGTGAACACTGAAGCTTTCTTT.

V and J are TRBV11-2 and TRBJ2-1; D gene unclear. Looked up from germline, CDR1 is SGHAT and CDR2 is FQNNGV. V was trimmed by 5 bases and J by 0 bases, leaving 5 bases between them. The CDR3 has 13 amino acids. The CDR3 bases are TGTGCCAGCAGCCCCTACTCCTACAATGAGCAGTTCTTC. As protein: CASSPYSYNEQFF.

The chain links TRBV2 to TRBJ1-6, with 7 bases matching TRBD1. Unmatched junction bases numbered 8, after V lost 5 bases and J lost 7 bases. The CDR3 loop spans 15 amino acids. Germline loops: CDR1 SNHLY, CDR2 FYNNEI. The CDR3: CASSPQGGINSPLHF. In DNA, the CDR3 is TGTGCCAGCAGTCCGCAGGGGGGAATCAATTCACCCCTCCACTTT.

This chain joins TRBV19 and TRBJ2-2; D is unresolved. The CDR3 covers 17 residues. The germline V gene has CDR1 LNHDA and CDR2 SQIVND (reference sequence). Trimming cost V 7 bases and J 4 bases, with 22 bases left between them. This CDR3 is CASTLLYSASGTGELFF. In DNA form, the CDR3 reads TGTGCCAGTACCCTGCTTTACAGTGCCTCTGGCACCGGGGAGCTGTTTTTT.

This chain uses TRBV12-3 or TRBV12-4 with TRBJ1-6; D gene ambiguous. The CDR3 sequence is 13 residues long. V lost 6 bases and J lost 12, with 15 bases in between. The CDR3 reads CASSLQLGGPLHF. In nucleotides, the CDR3 is TGTGCCAGCAGCTTACAGTTAGGTGGACCCCTCCACTTT.

V is TRBV5-4 and J is TRBJ2-1; maybe TRBD2 (5 bases). Deletions cut 0 bases from V and 1 base from J, with 11 bases between. Per germline, CDR1 SGHNT and CDR2 YYREEE (reference sequence). The CDR3 has 16 residues. Here the CDR3 reads CASSLVDWGSYNEQFF. The CDR3 DNA follows: TGTGCCAGCAGCTTGGTGGACTGGGGTTCCTACAATGAGCAGTTCTTC.

V and J are TRBV9 and TRBJ2-1; 7 positions agree with TRBD1. Per germline, CDR1 SGDLS and CDR2 YYNGEE. The V and J ends lost 4 bases and 8 bases, in that order; junction bases with no gene match: 12. CDR3 size: 15 residues. CDR3 nucleotide sequence: TGTGCCAGCAGCTGGGGACAGACTCCACGGGATGAGCAGTTCTTC. This gives the protein CASSWGQTPRDEQFF.

The chain links TRBV9 to TRBJ2-5, with D possibly TRBD2 on 7 matching bases. CDR1 SGDLS and CDR2 YYNGEE come from the germline V gene. V lost 2 bases and J lost 2, with 19 bases in between. The CDR3 runs to 17 residues. The CDR3, as DNA: TGTGCCAGCAGCGTCTGGGGGAGGGGGGCGGTGCAAGAGACCCAGTACTTC. Its protein is CASSVWGRGAVQETQYF.

This rearrangement joins TRBV30 to TRBJ2-2, with TRBD2 as a possible D gene (5 bases). Trimming left V 0 bases short and J 3 bases short, with 11 bases between. The CDR3 length is 15 residues. Germline lookup yields CDR1 GTSNPN and CDR2 SVGIG (reference sequence). The CDR3 nucleotides are TGTGCCTGGAGTGTACAACCGAGGGACACCGGGGAGCTGTTTTTT. This sequence encodes CAWSVQPRDTGELFF.

The chain couples TRBV15 to TRBJ2-5; D gene ambiguous. The CDR3 has 15 residues. In germline, CDR1 is LNHNV, CDR2 YYDKDF (reference sequence). With 0 bases removed from V and 4 bases from J, the gap between germline ends came to 12 bases. CDR3 nucleotides: TGTGCCACCAGCAGAGATCAAGGCTCCTCAGAGACCCAGTACTTC. It is translated as CATSRDQGSSETQYF.

This clone came up a few times. This chain connects TRBV6-7 to TRBJ2-2, with TRBD2 identical over 10 bases. TRBV6-7 is flagged as an ORF with uncertain function. V was clipped by 6 bases and J by 4 bases; unmatched bases: 8. This CDR3 region has 16 residues. The CDR3 DNA follows: TGTGCCAGCAGACCGAATAGCGGGAGGCGCACCGGGGAGCTGTTTTTT. Translated: CASRPNSGRRTGELFF.